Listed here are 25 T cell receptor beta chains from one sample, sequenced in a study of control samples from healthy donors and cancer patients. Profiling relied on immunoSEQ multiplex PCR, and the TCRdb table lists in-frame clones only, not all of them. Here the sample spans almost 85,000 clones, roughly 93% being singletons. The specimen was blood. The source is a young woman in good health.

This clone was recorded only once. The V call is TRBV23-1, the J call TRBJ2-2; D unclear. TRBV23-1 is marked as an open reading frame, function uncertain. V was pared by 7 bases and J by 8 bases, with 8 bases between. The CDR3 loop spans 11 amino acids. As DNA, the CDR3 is TGCGCCAGCATTCTCGAAGGGGAGCTGTTTTTT. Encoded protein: CASILEGELFF.

CDR3 nucleotides: TGCGCCAGCAACCCGGTCGGGGGCAGGGAGACCCAGTACTTC. Protein: CASNPVGGRETQYF. This chain connects TRBV5-1 to TRBJ2-5, with D perhaps matching TRBD1 or TRBD2 (6 bases each). The CDR3 totals 14 residues. The germline gives CDR1 SGHRS, CDR2 YFSETQ. Trimming pared 6 bases from V and 5 bases from J, leaving 17 bases between. Full variable domain (remainder filled in from reference TRBV5-1 and TRBJ2-5): KAGVTQTPRYLIKTRGQQVTLSCSPISGHRSVSWYQQTPGQGLQFLFEYFSETQRNKGNFPGRFSGRQFSNSRSEMNVSTLELGDSALYLCASNPVGGRETQYFGPGTRLLVL.

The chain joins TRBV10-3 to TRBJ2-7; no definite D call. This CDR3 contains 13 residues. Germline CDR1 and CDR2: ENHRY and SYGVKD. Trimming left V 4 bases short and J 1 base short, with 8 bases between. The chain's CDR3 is CAISVRGSYEQYF. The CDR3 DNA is TGTGCCATCAGTGTCCGCGGTTCCTACGAGCAGTACTTC.

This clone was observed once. CDR3 in DNA: TGTGCCAGCAGTCTATCCCTCCTTAGCGGGGGAGGTTACAATGAGCAGTTCTTC. Translating it yields CASSLSLLSGGGYNEQFF. The V gene is TRBV2, the J gene TRBJ2-1; the match to TRBD2 covers 9 bases. The CDR3 covers 18 residues. V dropped 5 bases and J dropped 4; count of bases not matched to a gene: 15. The germline V gene has CDR1 SNHLY and CDR2 FYNNEI.

CDR3 sequence (DNA): TGTGCCAGCAGCTCCGGGGGAGTGGAGACCCAGTACTTC. Its protein is CASSSGGVETQYF. The J gene is TRBJ2-5, the V gene TRBV11-2; D is perhaps TRBD2 (6 bases). With 4 bases removed from V and 5 bases from J, the gap between germline ends came to 11 bases. CDR3 size: 13 residues. Germline values: CDR1 SGHAT, CDR2 FQNNGV. The variable domain in full, with the rest retrieved from reference TRBV11-2 and TRBJ2-5, is EAGVAQSPRYKIIEKRQSVAFWCNPISGHATLYWYQQILGQGPKLLIQFQNNGVVDDSQLPKDRFSAERLKGVDSTLKIQPAKLEDSAVYLCASSSGGVETQYFGPGTRLLVL.

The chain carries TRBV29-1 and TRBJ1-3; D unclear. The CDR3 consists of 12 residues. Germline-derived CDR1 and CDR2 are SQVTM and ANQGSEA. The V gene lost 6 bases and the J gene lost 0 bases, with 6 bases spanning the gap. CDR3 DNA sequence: TGCAGCGTGATTAGCTCTGGAAACACCATATATTTT. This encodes CSVISSGNTIYF.

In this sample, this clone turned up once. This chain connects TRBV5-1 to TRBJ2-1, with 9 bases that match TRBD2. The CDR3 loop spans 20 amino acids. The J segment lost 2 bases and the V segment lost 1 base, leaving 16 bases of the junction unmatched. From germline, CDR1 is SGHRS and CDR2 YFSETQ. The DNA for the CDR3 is TGCGCCAGCAGCTTGAGGGTTAGGACTAGCGTGATGCAGGCCTACAATGAGCAGTTCTTC. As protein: CASSLRVRTSVMQAYNEQFF.

The CDR3, as DNA: TGTGCCAGCAGTTTTGGGGGACAGAAAAATCAGCCCCAGCATTTT. Translated: CASSFGGQKNQPQHF. The chain uses TRBV28 and TRBJ1-5; 7 bases fit TRBD1. V gave up 3 bases and J gave up 4 bases; unmatched junction bases: 6. The germline V gene encodes CDR1 MDHEN and CDR2 SYDVKM. The length of the CDR3 is 15 residues.

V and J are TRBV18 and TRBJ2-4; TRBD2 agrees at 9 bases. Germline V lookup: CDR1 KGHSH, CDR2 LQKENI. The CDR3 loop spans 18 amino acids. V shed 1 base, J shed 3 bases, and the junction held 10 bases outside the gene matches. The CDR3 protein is CASSPLPGLAKGKNIQYF. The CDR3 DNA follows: TGTGCCAGCTCACCACTACCGGGACTAGCAAAGGGCAAAAACATTCAGTACTTC.

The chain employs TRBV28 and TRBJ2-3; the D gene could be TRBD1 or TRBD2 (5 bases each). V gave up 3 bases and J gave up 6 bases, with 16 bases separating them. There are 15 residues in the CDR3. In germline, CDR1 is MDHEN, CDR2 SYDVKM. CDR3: CASSLGTVLMDTQYF. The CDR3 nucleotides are TGTGCCAGCAGTTTGGGGACGGTTTTGATGGATACGCAGTATTTT.

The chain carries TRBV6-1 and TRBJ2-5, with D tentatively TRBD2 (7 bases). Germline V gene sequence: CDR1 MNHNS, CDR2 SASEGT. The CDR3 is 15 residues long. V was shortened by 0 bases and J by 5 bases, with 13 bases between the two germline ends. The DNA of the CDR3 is TGTGCCAGCAGTGAAGCGGTTGGCGGGGGCGAGACCCAGTACTTC. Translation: CASSEAVGGGETQYF.

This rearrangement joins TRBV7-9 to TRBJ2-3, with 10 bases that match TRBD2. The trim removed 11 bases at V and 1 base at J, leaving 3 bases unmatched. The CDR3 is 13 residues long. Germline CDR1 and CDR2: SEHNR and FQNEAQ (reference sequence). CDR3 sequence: CALGTSGTDTQYF. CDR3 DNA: TGTGCCTTAGGGACTAGCGGCACAGATACGCAGTATTTT.

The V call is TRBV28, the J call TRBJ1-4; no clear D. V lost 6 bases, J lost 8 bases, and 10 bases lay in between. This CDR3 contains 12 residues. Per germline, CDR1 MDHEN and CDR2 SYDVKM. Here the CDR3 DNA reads TGTGCCAGCAGCACGGGTGGCGAAAAACTGTTTTTT. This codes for CASSTGGEKLFF.

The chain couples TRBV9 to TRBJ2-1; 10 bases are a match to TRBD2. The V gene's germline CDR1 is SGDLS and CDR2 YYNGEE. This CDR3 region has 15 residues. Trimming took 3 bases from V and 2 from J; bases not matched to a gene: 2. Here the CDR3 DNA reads TGTGCCAGCAGCGATACTAGCGGGGCCTACAATGAGCAGTTCTTC. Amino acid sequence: CASSDTSGAYNEQFF.

CDR3 DNA: TGTGCCAGCAGCCCTGACAGGGGGTGGGCCAACGTCCTGACTTTC. Protein sequence: CASSPDRGWANVLTF. The chain joins TRBV27 to TRBJ2-6, with 9 bases fitting TRBD1. Germline V CDR1 and CDR2: MNHEY, SMNVEV (reference sequence). The CDR3 is 15 amino acids. V dropped 6 bases and J dropped 5; count of bases not matched to a gene: 5.

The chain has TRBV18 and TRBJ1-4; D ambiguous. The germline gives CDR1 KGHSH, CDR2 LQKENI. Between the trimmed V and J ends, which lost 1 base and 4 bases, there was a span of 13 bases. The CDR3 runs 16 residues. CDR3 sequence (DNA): TGTGCCAGCTCACCACAGATCCGGGAAAATAATGAAAAACTGTTTTTT. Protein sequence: CASSPQIRENNEKLFF.

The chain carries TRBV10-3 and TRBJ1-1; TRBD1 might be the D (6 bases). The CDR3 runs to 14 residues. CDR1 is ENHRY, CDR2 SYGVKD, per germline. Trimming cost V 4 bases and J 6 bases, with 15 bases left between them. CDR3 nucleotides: TGTGCCATCAGTGTGGGGACACAGGGCGCTGAAGCTTTCTTT. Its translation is CAISVGTQGAEAFF.

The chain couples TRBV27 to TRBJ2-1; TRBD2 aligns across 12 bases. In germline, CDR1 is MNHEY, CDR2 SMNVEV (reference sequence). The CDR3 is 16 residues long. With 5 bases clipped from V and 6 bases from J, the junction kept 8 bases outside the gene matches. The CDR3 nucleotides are TGTGCCAGCAGTCCGACTAGCGGGAGATTTCGCAATGAGCAGTTCTTC. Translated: CASSPTSGRFRNEQFF.

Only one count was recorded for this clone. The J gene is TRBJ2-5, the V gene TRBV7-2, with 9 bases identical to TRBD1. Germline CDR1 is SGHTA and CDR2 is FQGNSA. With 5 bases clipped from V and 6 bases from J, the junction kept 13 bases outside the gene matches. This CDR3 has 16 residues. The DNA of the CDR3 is TGTGCCAGCAGCAAAGTCCTGGGACAGGGAGTGAAGACCCAGTACTTC. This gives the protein CASSKVLGQGVKTQYF.

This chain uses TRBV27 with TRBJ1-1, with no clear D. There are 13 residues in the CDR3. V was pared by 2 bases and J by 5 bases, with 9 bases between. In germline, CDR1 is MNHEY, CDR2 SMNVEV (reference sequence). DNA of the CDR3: TGTGCCAGCAGTTTAAATCGGCTTACTGAAGCTTTCTTT. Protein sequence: CASSLNRLTEAFF.

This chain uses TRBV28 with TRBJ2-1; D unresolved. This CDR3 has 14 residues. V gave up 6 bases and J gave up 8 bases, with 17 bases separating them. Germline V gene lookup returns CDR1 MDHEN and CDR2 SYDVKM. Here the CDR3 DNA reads TGTGCCAGCAGCCAACGACTGTTTAGCCATGAGCAGTTCTTC. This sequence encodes CASSQRLFSHEQFF.

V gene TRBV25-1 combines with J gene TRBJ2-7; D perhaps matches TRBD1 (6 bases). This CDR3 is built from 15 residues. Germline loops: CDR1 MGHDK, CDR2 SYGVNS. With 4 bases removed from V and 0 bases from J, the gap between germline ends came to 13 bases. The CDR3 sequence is CASSVNRVSSYEQYF. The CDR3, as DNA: TGTGCCAGCAGTGTTAACAGGGTGAGCTCCTACGAGCAGTACTTC.

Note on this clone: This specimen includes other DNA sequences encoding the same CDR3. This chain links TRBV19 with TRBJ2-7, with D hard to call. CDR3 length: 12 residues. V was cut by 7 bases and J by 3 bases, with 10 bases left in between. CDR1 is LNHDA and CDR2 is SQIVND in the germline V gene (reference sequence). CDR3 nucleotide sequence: TGTGCCAGTATTTCGCCTAGCTACGAGCAGTACTTC. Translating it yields CASISPSYEQYF.

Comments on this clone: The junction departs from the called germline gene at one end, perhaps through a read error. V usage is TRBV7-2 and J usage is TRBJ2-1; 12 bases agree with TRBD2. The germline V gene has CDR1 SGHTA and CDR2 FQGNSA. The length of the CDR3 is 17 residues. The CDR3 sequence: CASSLGLAGPRNNEQFF. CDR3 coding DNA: TGTGCCAGCAGTTTAGGACTAGCGGGACCCCGAAACAATGAGCAGTTCTTC.

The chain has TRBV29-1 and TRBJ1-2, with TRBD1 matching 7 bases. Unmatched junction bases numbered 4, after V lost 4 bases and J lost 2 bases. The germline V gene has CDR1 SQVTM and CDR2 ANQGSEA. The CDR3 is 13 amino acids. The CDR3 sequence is CSVAGGINYGYTF. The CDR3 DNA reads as TGCAGCGTTGCAGGGGGAATCAACTATGGCTACACCTTC.